These 18 T cell receptor beta chains originate from one sample sequenced in a study of CD8 T cell repertoires and HIV-1 epitope variants. These receptors have no known antigen. The table came from immunoSEQ multiplex PCR; TCRdb's copy has only in-frame clones and leaves some out. The top ten clones hold about 39% of a sample with about 4,800 clones, approximately 72% of them seen once. The sample comprised cultured CD8+ T cells derived from PBMCs. The receptors here all came from a male donor with HIV.

This clone was seen only a few times. The gene calls are TRBV27 and TRBJ1-6; no clear D. CDR3 length: 14 amino acids. V lost 5 bases and J lost 14, with 19 bases in between. Germline CDR1 and CDR2: MNHEY and SMNVEV (reference sequence). The CDR3 nucleotides read TGTGCCAGCAGTGGGGTGGGATACGAGAGGACCCTCCACTTT. It codes for CASSGVGYERTLHF.

This clone was recorded a few times. V gene TRBV27 combines with J gene TRBJ1-1, with a possible D match to TRBD1 (5 bases). The CDR3 totals 14 residues. With 6 bases removed from V and 2 bases from J, the gap between germline ends came to 13 bases. Germline V lookup: CDR1 MNHEY, CDR2 SMNVEV (reference sequence). CDR3 sequence reads: CASSLGGINTEAFF. The DNA for the CDR3 is TGTGCCAGCAGCCTCGGGGGAATCAACACTGAAGCTTTCTTT.

This clone was observed a few times. V is TRBV15 and J is TRBJ1-1; D may be TRBD1 (5 bases). Germline V gene lookup returns CDR1 LNHNV and CDR2 YYDKDF (reference sequence). Trimming took off 5 bases at V and 5 bases at J, with 12 bases between the two ends. This CDR3 is built from 13 residues. The CDR3 loop reads CATSLGLRTEAFF. The CDR3 coding sequence is TGTGCCACCAGCCTGGGACTGAGGACTGAAGCTTTCTTT.

This clone was observed a few times. The rearrangement joins TRBV30 to TRBJ2-7, with 10 nucleotides matching TRBD1. The J segment lost 5 bases and the V segment lost 2 bases, leaving 6 bases of the junction unmatched. CDR3 size: 14 residues. Germline V gene sequence: CDR1 GTSNPN, CDR2 SVGIG (reference sequence). In DNA form, the CDR3 reads TGTGCCTGGAGTACCGGGACAGGGGCGAACGAGCAGTACTTC. Translated, it gives CAWSTGTGANEQYF. Together with reference TRBV30 and TRBJ2-7, the CDR3 gives the full variable domain: SQTIHQWPATLVQPVGSPLSLECTVEGTSNPNLYWYRQAAGRGLQLLFYSVGIGQISSEVPQNLSASRPQDRQFILSSKKLLLSDSGFYLCAWSTGTGANEQYFGPGTRLTVT.

The J gene is TRBJ2-2, the V gene TRBV4-3; TRBD2 aligns across 9 bases. Germline V gives CDR1 LGHNA, CDR2 YSLEER. V trimming: 0 bases; J trimming: 0 bases; junction bases outside the gene matches: 8. The CDR3 is 19 residues long. CDR3 nucleotides: TGCGCCAGCAGCCAAGATGAGGTAGCGGGGGACCCGAACACCGGGGAGCTGTTTTTT. Amino acid sequence: CASSQDEVAGDPNTGELFF.

The V call is TRBV29-1, the J call TRBJ1-5; D not resolved. Germline V gives CDR1 SQVTM, CDR2 ANQGSEA. The CDR3 has 15 amino acids. Trimming took 4 bases from V and 5 from J, leaving 18 bases between them. CDR3 DNA: TGCAGCGTTGTGGGTCGGGCCGGGTCCGATCAGCCCCAGCATTTT. Amino acids: CSVVGRAGSDQPQHF. The full variable domain, with the rest looked up from reference TRBV29-1 and TRBJ1-5, is SAVISQKPSRDICQRGTSLTIQCQVDSQVTMMFWYRQQPGQSLTLIATANQGSEATYESGFVIDKFPISRPNLTFSTLTVSNMSPEDSSIYLCSVVGRAGSDQPQHFGDGTRLSIL.

This clone was counted a few times. V usage is TRBV4-3 and J usage is TRBJ2-7; 8 positions match TRBD1. The V gene's germline CDR1 is LGHNA and CDR2 YSLEER. The CDR3 loop spans 13 amino acids. V trimming: 4 bases; J trimming: 6 bases; junction bases outside the gene matches: 5. CDR3 nucleotide sequence: TGCGCCAGCAGCCCGCGGACAGGGTTCGAGCAGTACTTC. The encoded protein is CASSPRTGFEQYF.

The chain carries TRBV6-5 and TRBJ2-7, with no clear D. Trimming took 5 bases from V and 2 from J, leaving 16 bases between them. Germline V CDR1 and CDR2: MNHEY, SVGAGI. The length of the CDR3 is 15 residues. CDR3 sequence: CASSTAYGDPYEQYF. The CDR3 region has the DNA TGTGCCAGCAGTACCGCGTATGGCGATCCCTACGAGCAGTACTTC.

Relative to its sample, this clone is medium-sized. The genes are TRBV27 and TRBJ1-6; 8 bases align to TRBD1. Germline trimming cut 6 bases from V and 5 bases from J; bases unmatched to any gene: 9. Per germline, CDR1 MNHEY and CDR2 SMNVEV (reference sequence). This CDR3 is 16 amino acids long. CDR3 loop: CASSRTSRGHNSPLHF. CDR3 DNA: TGTGCCAGCAGCAGGACTAGCAGGGGGCATAATTCACCCCTCCACTTT.

The chain uses TRBV6-5 and TRBJ2-1, with 10 bases aligning to TRBD2. The CDR3 loop spans 15 amino acids. The V gene end was trimmed by 5 bases and the J gene end by 4 bases; junction bases not matched to a gene: 5. The V gene's germline CDR1 is MNHEY and CDR2 SVGAGI. The CDR3, as DNA: TGTGCCAGCAGTCCTCTAGCGGGGGTATACAATGAGCAGTTCTTC. It encodes CASSPLAGVYNEQFF.

The chain joins TRBV28 to TRBJ2-1; 10 bases map to TRBD2. The CDR3 consists of 14 residues. The V gene's germline CDR1 is MDHEN and CDR2 SYDVKM. V shed 5 bases and J 8 bases; nucleotides not matched to a gene: 6. Here the CDR3 reads CASSLAGVSDEQFF. The DNA for the CDR3 is TGTGCCAGCAGTCTAGCGGGAGTTTCCGATGAGCAGTTCTTC.

This chain connects TRBV10-3 to TRBJ1-3; 7 bases agree with TRBD1. V was pared by 5 bases and J by 4 bases, with 11 bases of the junction left unmatched. The CDR3 is made up of 16 amino acids. CDR1 and CDR2 from the germline V gene are ENHRY and SYGVKD. CDR3 loop: CAISKTGTEVGNTIYF. The DNA of the CDR3 is TGTGCCATCAGTAAGACCGGGACAGAGGTGGGAAACACCATATATTTT.

V is TRBV7-9 and J is TRBJ2-3; D is uncertain. V was trimmed by 5 bases and J by 2 bases, leaving 2 bases between them. This CDR3 is built from 11 residues. The germline V gene has CDR1 SEHNR and CDR2 FQNEAQ (reference sequence). CDR3 loop: CASSNTDTQYF. CDR3 coding DNA: TGTGCCAGCAGCAACACAGATACGCAGTATTTT.

The V gene is TRBV4-3, the J gene TRBJ1-5; no firm D call. Germline loops: CDR1 LGHNA, CDR2 YSLEER. This CDR3 is 13 amino acids long. V shed 0 bases and J shed 4 bases, with 4 bases lying between them. CDR3 in DNA: TGCGCCAGCAGCCAAGAGGTGAATCAGCCCCAGCATTTT. This gives the protein CASSQEVNQPQHF.

V is TRBV7-8 and J is TRBJ2-3; 7 bases match TRBD2. Germline loops: CDR1 SGHVS, CDR2 FQNEAQ. V shed 4 bases and J 2 bases; nucleotides not matched to a gene: 12. The CDR3 covers 17 residues. The CDR3: CASSYAFGGDLTDTQYF. Written as DNA, the CDR3 is TGTGCCAGCAGCTACGCCTTTGGGGGGGACCTCACAGATACGCAGTATTTT.

This clone was recorded a few times. This rearrangement joins TRBV19 to TRBJ1-2; TRBD1 might be the D (5 bases). Between the trimmed V and J ends, which lost 0 bases and 8 bases, there was a span of 10 bases. Germline V gene data show CDR1 as LNHDA and CDR2 as SQIVND (reference sequence). The CDR3 is 13 residues long. CDR3 sequence reads: CASSIDHRGGYTF. CDR3 DNA: TGTGCCAGTAGTATAGATCATCGGGGGGGCTACACCTTC.

This chain connects TRBV5-1 to TRBJ2-1; TRBD2 matches 10 bases. V was pared by 7 bases and J by 1 base, with 8 bases of the junction left unmatched. The CDR3 totals 16 residues. Germline lookup yields CDR1 SGHRS and CDR2 YFSETQ. The CDR3 nucleotides are TGCGCCAGCGGAGGAGCTAGCGGGGGTTCCTACAATGAGCAGTTCTTC. Amino acid sequence: CASGGASGGSYNEQFF. The full variable domain, completed using reference TRBV5-1 and TRBJ2-1, is KAGVTQTPRYLIKTRGQQVTLSCSPISGHRSVSWYQQTPGQGLQFLFEYFSETQRNKGNFPGRFSGRQFSNSRSEMNVSTLELGDSALYLCASGGASGGSYNEQFFGPGTRLTVL.

The sample holds a few counts of this clone. The rearrangement uses TRBV11-2 and TRBJ1-2; D is ambiguous. Germline V gene data show CDR1 as SGHAT and CDR2 as FQNNGV. The CDR3 runs to 14 residues. V dropped 3 bases and J dropped 6 bases, with 14 bases sitting between them. CDR3 bases: TGTGCCAGCAGCTTGGCGTTGCCGATTGATGGCTACACCTTC. Protein: CASSLALPIDGYTF.